These 9 T cell receptor beta chains were sequenced from one sample in a study of blood T cell repertoires in COVID-19. Libraries were prepared by immunoSEQ multiplex PCR; TCRdb keeps only in-frame clonotypes and omits some of them. In the table there are roughly 250,000 clones, roughly 83% of which are singletons. The sample comprised peripheral blood. The receptor source for this set is a woman between 45 and 60 years old with acute or convalescent COVID-19.

This chain connects TRBV7-3 to TRBJ1-1; D is perhaps TRBD1 (5 bases). The V end was cut by 5 bases, the J end by 1 base, with 8 bases between. CDR1 and CDR2 (germline): SGHTA, FQGTGA. The CDR3 totals 13 residues. CDR3 in DNA: TGTGCCAGCAGCATACAGGCGAACACTGAAGCTTTCTTT. Its protein is CASSIQANTEAFF.

This sequence joins TRBV6-5 and TRBJ2-3; maybe TRBD2 (5 bases). Germline CDR1 MNHEY, CDR2 SVGAGI. This CDR3 comprises 14 residues. The V and J ends lost 2 bases and 2 bases respectively, with 8 bases between them. Here the CDR3 DNA reads TGTGCCAGCAGTTACGGTCTAGCCACAGATACGCAGTATTTT. Encoded protein: CASSYGLATDTQYF.

The chain employs TRBV12-2 and TRBJ2-7; the table's D call of TRBD1 was not tested on the DNA. TRBV12-2 is labeled a pseudogene. The CDR3 has 11 amino acids. As DNA, the CDR3 is TGTGCAAGTCGCTTAGGGGCACGGCAGTACTTC. This codes for CASRLGARQYF.

This clone has a single count. The chain is built from TRBV12-3 or TRBV12-4 and TRBJ1-5; D might be TRBD1 (6 bases). There are 13 residues in the CDR3. V was cut by 4 bases and J by 6 bases, with 10 bases left in between. This CDR3 reads CASSSLQGQPQHF. Here the CDR3 DNA reads TGTGCCAGCAGTTCTTTACAGGGTCAGCCCCAGCATTTT.

This clone was seen once. The CDR3 DNA reads as TGTGCCAGCAGTGAGACAGGGGGAAACACCATATATTTT. It yields the protein CASSETGGNTIYF. This chain connects TRBV6-1 to TRBJ1-3; the match to TRBD1 covers 7 bases. The germline V gene encodes CDR1 MNHNS and CDR2 SASEGT. After removal of 3 bases from V and 4 bases from J, the junction contained 0 bases not matched to a gene. This CDR3 is 13 amino acids long.

The V and J genes are TRBV28 and TRBJ2-1; D is perhaps TRBD2 (5 bases). V lost 6 bases and J 6 bases, leaving 12 bases between the germline ends. The CDR3 has 13 amino acids. The V gene's germline CDR1 is MDHEN and CDR2 SYDVKM. In DNA, the CDR3 is TGTGCCAGCAGGGTAAGCGGTTCCAATGAGCAGTTCTTC. Translation gives CASRVSGSNEQFF. The complete variable domain, with remaining parts taken from reference TRBV28 and TRBJ2-1, reads DVKVTQSSRYLVKRTGEKVFLECVQDMDHENMFWYRQDPGLGLRLIYFSYDVKMKEKGDIPEGYSVSREKKERFSLILESASTNQTSMYLCASRVSGSNEQFFGPGTRLTVL.

V is TRBV5-6 and J is TRBJ2-2; the match to TRBD2 covers 7 bases. The J segment lost 4 bases and the V segment lost 3 bases, leaving 3 bases of the junction unmatched. The CDR3 has 14 residues. The germline gives CDR1 SGHDT, CDR2 YYEEEE. CDR3 sequence (DNA): TGTGCCAGCAGCTCGCGCGGGGGCACCGGGGAGCTGTTTTTT. Amino acid sequence: CASSSRGGTGELFF.

The V gene is TRBV28, the J gene TRBJ2-7; D is perhaps TRBD2 (6 bases). The ends were cut back, 4 bases at V and 5 bases at J, with 12 bases in the middle. This CDR3 has 13 amino acids. The germline V gene encodes CDR1 MDHEN and CDR2 SYDVKM. This CDR3 reads CASSWLGGDEQYF. The CDR3 nucleotides are TGTGCCAGCAGTTGGCTGGGAGGCGACGAGCAGTACTTC.

The V and J genes are TRBV2 and TRBJ2-1; TRBD2 agrees at 12 bases. Germline V lookup: CDR1 SNHLY, CDR2 FYNNEI. The ends lost 1 base at V and 11 bases at J; junction bases unmatched: 3. This CDR3 is 14 amino acids long. The DNA for the CDR3 is TGTGCCAGCAGTGAAGATCGGACTAGCGGGAAGCAGTTCTTC. Its protein product is CASSEDRTSGKQFF.